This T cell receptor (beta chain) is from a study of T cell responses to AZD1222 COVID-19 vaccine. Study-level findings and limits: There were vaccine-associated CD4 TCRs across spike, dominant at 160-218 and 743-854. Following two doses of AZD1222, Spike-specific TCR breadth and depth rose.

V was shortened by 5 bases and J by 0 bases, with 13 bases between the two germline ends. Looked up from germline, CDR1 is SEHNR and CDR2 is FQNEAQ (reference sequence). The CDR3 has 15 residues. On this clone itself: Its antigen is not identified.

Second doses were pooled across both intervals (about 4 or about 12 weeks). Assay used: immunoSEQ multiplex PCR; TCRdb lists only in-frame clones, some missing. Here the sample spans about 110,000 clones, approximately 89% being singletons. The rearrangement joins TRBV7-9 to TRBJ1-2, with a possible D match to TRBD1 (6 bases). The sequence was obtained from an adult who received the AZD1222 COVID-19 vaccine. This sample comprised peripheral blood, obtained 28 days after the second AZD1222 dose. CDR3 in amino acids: CASSPPTGTNYGYTF. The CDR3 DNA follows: TGTGCCAGCAGCCCCCCGACAGGAACTAACTATGGCTACACCTTC.